The clone carrying this T cell receptor beta chain was seen a few times. This record comes from a study of T-cell memory formation after mild COVID-19. TCRdb independently ran MiXCR on the 5' RACE reads; one entry per CDR3 protein. The repertoire holds about 90,000 distinct CDR3 sequences, with 13% as singletons. The V gene's germline CDR1 is LGHDT and CDR2 YNNKEL (reference sequence). The ends were cut back, 4 bases at V and 0 bases at J, with 10 bases in the middle. The CDR3 spans 14 residues. The J gene is TRBJ2-7, the V gene TRBV3-1; D tentatively fits TRBD1 or TRBD2 (5 bases each). The clonotype was recovered from an adult woman who had mild COVID-19 (a few samples of this study predate the infection). Cell type and time point are not known. Sequencing was performed on PBMCs or a T cell subset sorted from them (not recorded which). This CDR3 is CASSLGTSSYEQYF. The CDR3, as DNA: TGTGCCAGCAGCCTCGGGACGAGCTCCTACGAGCAGTACTTC.